This T cell receptor (beta chain) emerged from a study of blood T cell repertoires in COVID-19. Overall study: Researchers got acute and convalescent COVID-19 samples from the United States, Italy and Spain.

Trimming shortened V by 0 bases and J by 5 bases, and 10 bases separated the two germline ends. Germline-derived CDR1 and CDR2 are MNHEY and SVGAGI. The CDR3 covers 15 residues. Profiled with immunoSEQ multiplex PCR; TCRdb holds only in-frame clones, not every one. The sample records tens of thousands of clones, around nine tenths being singletons. This clone was seen a single time. J is TRBJ2-2 and V is TRBV6-5, with D maybe TRBD2 (5 bases). The specimen sequenced was peripheral blood. This clonotype was sampled from a man aged 60 to 69 with acute or convalescent COVID-19. CDR3 bases: TGTGCCAGCAGTTACTCGGGGAGAGGAACCGGGGAGCTGTTTTTT. Amino acids: CASSYSGRGTGELFF.